This TCR beta chain was captured by sequencing in a study of CD8+ T cells in alopecia areata. The CDR3 spans 15 residues. Germline CDR1 LNHNV, CDR2 YYDKDF (reference sequence). Trimming took 4 bases from V and 3 from J, leaving 14 bases between them. Reverse transcription of extracted RNA yielded cDNA, which provided the sequencing template. Only in-frame clones appear in the TCRdb table, and some are missing; sequencing was by immunoSEQ multiplex PCR. The sample has fewer than 200,000 clones, approximately 70% seen once; the top ten hold roughly an eighth. This chain uses TRBV15 with TRBJ2-3; D is perhaps TRBD1 (6 bases). The sample in question was CD8+ T cells sorted from blood, obtained at week 0. The receptor was derived from a human donor with alopecia areata. The CDR3 bases are TGTGCCACCAGCATAGGCGGCCAGGGGACAGATACGCAGTATTTT. Its protein is CATSIGGQGTDTQYF.